Here is one TCR beta chain with its context. The data belong to a study of STAT5B mutations in CD4+ large granular lymphocyte leukemia. From germline, CDR1 is MDHEN and CDR2 SYDVKM. V was clipped by 3 bases and J by 6 bases, with 18 bases between them. The CDR3 is made up of 15 amino acids. Some clones are missing from TCRdb's copy, which holds only in-frame ones; the method was immunoSEQ multiplex PCR. The sample contains 23,000 or so clones, around three quarters of which appear only once. This TCR derives from a human donor in good health. The chain is built from TRBV28 and TRBJ2-7; D might be TRBD2 (7 bases). Input material: CD4+ T cells from blood buffy coats. CDR3 sequence (DNA): TGTGCCAGCAGTTTGTCAGGGGCTGGGAGGGCCGAGCAGTACTTC. Translating gives CASSLSGAGRAEQYF.